These T cell receptor beta chains were read from a single sample in a study of OX40 agonist ivuxolimab in advanced cancers. Sequencing was performed with immunoSEQ multiplex PCR; in TCRdb, only in-frame clones are kept and a portion is missing. Here the sample spans fewer than 30,000 clones, around 76% being singletons. The sequenced sample was CD4+ or CD8+ T cells sorted from blood, obtained in a trial of the OX40 agonist ivuxolimab. These receptors were collected from an adult with an advanced solid tumor such as melanoma, head and neck, liver or kidney cancer. Both conserved end residues are part of each CDR3. A D gene is named only where the DNA matches it firmly. Size is omitted from some rows. Given values are once, few, many or a class for expanded clones.

TRBV9,TRBJ2-3,NA,NA,CASSVGVRFGDTQYF,TGTGCCAGCAGCGTAGGAGTCCGTTTCGGAGATACGCAGTATTTT
TRBV7-6,TRBJ1-1,NA,NA,CASSSRFGMNTEAFF,TGTGCCAGCAGCTCACGGTTCGGCATGAACACTGAAGCTTTCTTT
TRBV4-1,TRBJ2-7,NA,NA,CASSQERATLYEQYF,TGCGCCAGCAGCCAAGAACGAGCGACACTCTACGAGCAGTACTTC
TRBV6-5,TRBJ1-2,NA,NA,CASSYSDIYGYTF,TGTGCCAGCAGTTACTCCGATATCTATGGCTACACCTTC
TRBV7-3,TRBJ2-2,once,TRBD1,CASSWSGTGGTGELFF,TGTGCCAGCAGCTGGTCCGGGACAGGTGGCACCGGGGAGCTGTTTTTT
TRBV19,TRBJ1-1,NA,NA,CASSIGTRGWNTEAFF,TGTGCCAGTAGTATAGGGACCAGGGGATGGAACACTGAAGCTTTCTTT
TRBV9,TRBJ1-2,NA,TRBD1,CASSVGTGGSYGYTF,TGTGCCAGCAGCGTAGGGACAGGGGGCTCCTATGGCTACACCTTC
TRBV7-2,TRBJ2-1,once,TRBD2,CASSLVPAGANNEQFF,TGTGCCAGCAGCTTAGTGCCAGCGGGGGCGAACAATGAGCAGTTCTTC
TRBV6-6,TRBJ2-7,NA,NA,CASSGVYEQYF,TGTGCCAGCAGTGGAGTCTACGAGCAGTACTTC
TRBV5-5,TRBJ2-4,NA,NA,CASSFENIQYF,TGTGCCAGCAGCTTCGAAAACATTCAGTACTTC
TRBV27,TRBJ1-1,NA,NA,CASSLIDPNTEAFF,TGTGCCAGCAGTTTAATCGACCCGAACACTGAAGCTTTCTTT
TRBV9,TRBJ2-7,NA,NA,CASSVGPPGMASYEQYF,TGTGCCAGCAGCGTAGGACCCCCTGGGATGGCCTCCTACGAGCAGTACTTC
TRBV19,TRBJ2-5,NA,TRBD2,CASSIVGSGGKETQYF,TGTGCCAGTAGTATAGTCGGTAGCGGGGGGAAAGAGACCCAGTACTTC
TRBV6-1,TRBJ1-1,NA,NA,CASSAQGLPGFF,TGTGCCAGCAGTGCACAGGGACTGCCAGGGTTCTTT
TRBV11-2,TRBJ1-2,NA,TRBD1,CASSLKDRANYGYTF,TGTGCCAGCAGCTTAAAAGACAGGGCAAACTATGGCTACACCTTC
TRBV7-9,TRBJ2-3,NA,NA,CASSPPDRRFTDTQYF,TGTGCCAGCAGCCCTCCTGACAGGAGATTCACAGATACGCAGTATTTT
TRBV2,TRBJ1-1,NA,NA,CASSLLVRMNTEAFF,TGTGCCAGCAGCTTATTGGTCCGCATGAACACTGAAGCTTTCTTT
TRBV7-3,TRBJ2-7,NA,NA,CASSLFGGPYEQYF,TGTGCCAGCAGCTTATTCGGGGGCCCCTACGAGCAGTACTTC
TRBV5-4,TRBJ2-5,NA,NA,CASSSSLFQETQYF,TGTGCCAGCAGTTCTAGCCTCTTTCAAGAGACCCAGTACTTC
TRBV7-9,TRBJ1-1,NA,NA,CASRPRSKGANTEAFF,TGTGCCAGCAGACCAAGATCCAAGGGTGCGAACACTGAAGCTTTCTTT
TRBV5-6,TRBJ2-5,NA,NA,CASSLVTGYQETQYF,TGTGCCAGCAGCTTGGTAACTGGGTACCAAGAGACCCAGTACTTC
TRBV19,TRBJ2-3,few,NA,CASSIDSDTDSNTQYF,TGTGCCAGTAGTATAGACTCCGACACGGACAGCAATACGCAGTATTTT
TRBV4-3,TRBJ1-4,NA,NA,CASSQPGRSNEKLFF,TGCGCCAGCAGCCAACCGGGACGGAGTAATGAAAAACTGTTTTTT
TRBV2,TRBJ2-4,NA,NA,CASSPGIEGSIQYF,TGTGCCAGCAGCCCCGGGATTGAGGGGAGCATTCAGTACTTC
TRBV11-1,TRBJ2-5,NA,TRBD2,CASRPRQGLAGDNRETQYF,TGTGCCAGCAGACCTCGTCAGGGACTAGCGGGGGATAATCGAGAGACCCAGTACTTC
TRBV7-9,TRBJ1-1,NA,TRBD1,CASRPTGGMNTEAFF,TGTGCCAGCAGGCCCACAGGGGGGATGAACACTGAAGCTTTCTTT
TRBV4-3,TRBJ1-3,NA,TRBD1,CASSPRGGRLSSGNTIYF,TGCGCCAGCAGCCCCAGGGGGGGACGGTTAAGCTCTGGAAACACCATATATTTT
TRBV5-4,TRBJ2-7,NA,NA,CASSAGGSYEQYF,TGTGCCAGCAGTGCGGGCGGCTCCTACGAGCAGTACTTC
TRBV19,TRBJ1-4,NA,TRBD1,CASSIGTGLDNEKLFF,TGTGCCAGTAGTATCGGGACAGGCCTTGATAATGAAAAACTGTTTTTT